The 13 T cell receptor beta chains given below trace back to one sample, sequenced in a study of T cell repertoires in aging, cancer and after chemotherapy (dated by TCRdb to between 2018 and 2021). Instrument used: Illumina MiSeq. Multiplex touch-down PCR with a mixed TRB-A/B primer pool was used to amplify rearranged TRB sequences covering the V, D and J segments. Starting from the raw public reads, TCRdb applied fastp trimming at Q25, assembled clones with MiXCR and retained in-frame beta chains. Each record represents a unique CDR3 protein, reported with the most common genes and DNA among its rows. The sample table contains roughly 10,000 distinct CDR3 sequences; only one count was recorded for approximately 32% of them. The ten largest account for about a fifth of the sample. Instead of sorted cells or RNA, genomic DNA extracted from peripheral blood served as the source for amplifying TCR beta rearrangements.

Sequencing input: blood. The source of these receptors is a human donor in good health. The donor label of this sample is uncertain.

DNA of the CDR3: TGTGCCACGGCAGCGGGAGGGCCCCGCAATGAGCAGTTCTTC. This sequence encodes CATAAGGPRNEQFF. The chain couples TRBV5-4 to TRBJ2-1, with TRBD2 matching 10 bases. Germline assignment: CDR1 SGHNT and CDR2 YYREEE (reference sequence). Trimming at V came to 9 bases and at J to 6 bases, leaving 9 bases not matched to a gene. This CDR3 region has 14 residues.

The rearrangement joins TRBV7-2 to TRBJ1-1; no clear D gene. Trimming removed 0 bases from V and 3 bases from J, with 8 bases in between. The CDR3 is 14 amino acids. Germline-derived CDR1 and CDR2 are SGHTA and FQGNSA. CDR3 nucleotide sequence: TGTGCCAGCAGCTTAGCGAGGGCCTACACTGAAGCTTTCTTT. Its protein product is CASSLARAYTEAFF.

For this clonotype: The junction differs from germline at one of its ends, possibly a read error. This sequence joins TRBV19 and TRBJ2-3, with TRBD2 identical over 9 bases. CDR1 LNHDA and CDR2 SQIVND come from the germline V gene (reference sequence). This CDR3 region has 14 residues. CDR3 DNA sequence: TGTGCCAGTAGCATAGCGGGGGCCACAGATACGCAGTATTTT. It yields the protein CASSIAGATDTQYF.

The sample holds a few counts of this clonotype. The chain is built from TRBV27 and TRBJ2-2; no reliable D call. Trimming stripped 3 bases from V and 2 bases from J, with 1 base between. The CDR3 length is 12 residues. CDR1 MNHEY and CDR2 SMNVEV come from the germline V gene (reference sequence). The DNA for the CDR3 is TGTGCCAGCAGTTTCAACACCGGGGAGCTGTTTTTT. Its protein is CASSFNTGELFF.

J is TRBJ1-1 and V is TRBV15; D uncertain. Germline CDR1 LNHNV, CDR2 YYDKDF (reference sequence). The CDR3 contains 13 residues. The V end was cut by 0 bases, the J end by 8 bases, with 10 bases between. Here the CDR3 DNA reads TGTGCCACCAGCAGAGACCCTAAGGGCGAAGCTTTCTTT. Its translation: CATSRDPKGEAFF.

V usage is TRBV6-4 and J usage is TRBJ2-7, with D unclear. V gave up 5 bases and J gave up 1 base, with 12 bases separating them. Germline CDR1 and CDR2: MRHNA and SNTAGT. This CDR3 is built from 14 residues. CDR3 sequence (DNA): TGTGCCAGCAGTAAACAGCTCCAATCCTACGAGCAGTACTTC. Amino acid sequence: CASSKQLQSYEQYF.

This clonotype appeared a few times. This chain joins TRBV5-1 and TRBJ1-4; 7 bases agree with TRBD1. Per germline, CDR1 SGHRS and CDR2 YFSETQ. The junction had 6 bases not matched to a gene; V was cut back by 2 bases and J by 5 bases. CDR3 length equals 15 residues. Here the CDR3 DNA reads TGCGCCAGCAGCTTAGCCGGGACAGTAAATGAAAAACTGTTTTTT. Its protein is CASSLAGTVNEKLFF. The entire variable domain, with the rest obtained from reference TRBV5-1 and TRBJ1-4, is as follows: KAGVTQTPRYLIKTRGQQVTLSCSPISGHRSVSWYQQTPGQGLQFLFEYFSETQRNKGNFPGRFSGRQFSNSRSEMNVSTLELGDSALYLCASSLAGTVNEKLFFGSGTQLSVL.

The rearrangement uses TRBV6-1 and TRBJ2-1; unclear D gene. The CDR3 is made up of 12 amino acids. Germline V gene lookup returns CDR1 MNHNS and CDR2 SASEGT. Trimming took 4 bases from V and 9 from J, leaving 10 bases between them. CDR3 sequence reads: CASSAVPGEQFF. CDR3 bases: TGTGCCAGCAGTGCGGTCCCCGGTGAGCAGTTCTTC.

This clonotype qualifies as medium-sized. CDR3 coding DNA: TGTGCCAGCAGCCCAGAACAGCGGGACTTTCCACAAGAGACCCAGTACTTC. It encodes CASSPEQRDFPQETQYF. V is TRBV6-5 and J is TRBJ2-5; 7 bases are shared with TRBD2. The CDR3 has 17 residues. The trim removed 6 bases at V and 2 bases at J, leaving 15 bases unmatched. Germline V gene sequence: CDR1 MNHEY, CDR2 SVGAGI.

This clonotype was recorded a few times. CDR3 residues: CAWDMSSGNTIYF. The CDR3 bases are TGTGCCTGGGACATGAGCTCTGGAAACACCATATATTTT. This chain joins TRBV30 and TRBJ1-3; D not resolved. The germline V gene has CDR1 GTSNPN and CDR2 SVGIG (reference sequence). This CDR3 spans 13 amino acids. The ends were cut back, 5 bases at V and 0 bases at J, with 8 bases in the middle.

This chain joins TRBV19 and TRBJ1-1, with 9 nucleotides matching TRBD1. V was clipped by 7 bases and J by 1 base; unmatched bases: 1. From germline, CDR1 is LNHDA and CDR2 SQIVND (reference sequence). This CDR3 has 13 amino acids. The CDR3 spells CASMGQGNTEAFF. The CDR3 nucleotides read TGTGCCAGTATGGGACAGGGGAACACTGAAGCTTTCTTT.

This chain links TRBV18 with TRBJ1-1; no reliable D call. The germline V gene encodes CDR1 KGHSH and CDR2 LQKENI. This CDR3 has 13 amino acids. V lost 0 bases and J lost 4, with 6 bases in between. In nucleotides, the CDR3 is TGTGCCAGCTCACCACCTCCCGGCACTGAAGCTTTCTTT. Protein: CASSPPPGTEAFF.

This chain links TRBV27 with TRBJ2-1; 8 nucleotides agree with TRBD2. The CDR3 spans 15 residues. Per the germline V gene, CDR1 is MNHEY and CDR2 is SMNVEV (reference sequence). V was pared by 3 bases and J by 9 bases, with 10 bases of the junction left unmatched. The CDR3 loop is CASSLNGGAVGEQFF. CDR3 coding DNA: TGTGCCAGCAGTTTGAACGGGGGGGCGGTAGGTGAGCAGTTCTTC.